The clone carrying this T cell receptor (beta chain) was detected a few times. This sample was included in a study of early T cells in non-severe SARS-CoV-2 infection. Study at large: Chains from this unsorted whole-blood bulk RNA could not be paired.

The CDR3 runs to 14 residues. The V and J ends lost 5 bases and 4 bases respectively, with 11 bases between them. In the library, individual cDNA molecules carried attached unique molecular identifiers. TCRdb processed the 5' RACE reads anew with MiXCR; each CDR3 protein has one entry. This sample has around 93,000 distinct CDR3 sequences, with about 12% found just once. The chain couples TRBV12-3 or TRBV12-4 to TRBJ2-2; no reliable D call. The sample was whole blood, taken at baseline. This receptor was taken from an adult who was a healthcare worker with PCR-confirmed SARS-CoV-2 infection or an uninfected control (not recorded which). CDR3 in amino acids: CASSPVGSTGELFF. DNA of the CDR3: TGTGCCAGCAGTCCCGTCGGAAGCACCGGGGAGCTGTTTTTT.